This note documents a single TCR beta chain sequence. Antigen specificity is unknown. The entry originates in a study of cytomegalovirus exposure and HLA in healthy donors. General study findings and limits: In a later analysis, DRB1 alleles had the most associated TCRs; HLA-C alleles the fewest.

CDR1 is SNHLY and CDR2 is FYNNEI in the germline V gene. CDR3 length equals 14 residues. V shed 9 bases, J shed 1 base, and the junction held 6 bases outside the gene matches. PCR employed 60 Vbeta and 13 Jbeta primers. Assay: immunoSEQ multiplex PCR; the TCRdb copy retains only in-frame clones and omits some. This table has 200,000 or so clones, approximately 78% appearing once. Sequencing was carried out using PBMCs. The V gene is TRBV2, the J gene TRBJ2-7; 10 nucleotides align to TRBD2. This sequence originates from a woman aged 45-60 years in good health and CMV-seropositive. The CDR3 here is CASQTSGSSYEQYF. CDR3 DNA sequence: TGTGCCAGTCAGACTAGCGGGTCTTCCTACGAGCAGTACTTC.